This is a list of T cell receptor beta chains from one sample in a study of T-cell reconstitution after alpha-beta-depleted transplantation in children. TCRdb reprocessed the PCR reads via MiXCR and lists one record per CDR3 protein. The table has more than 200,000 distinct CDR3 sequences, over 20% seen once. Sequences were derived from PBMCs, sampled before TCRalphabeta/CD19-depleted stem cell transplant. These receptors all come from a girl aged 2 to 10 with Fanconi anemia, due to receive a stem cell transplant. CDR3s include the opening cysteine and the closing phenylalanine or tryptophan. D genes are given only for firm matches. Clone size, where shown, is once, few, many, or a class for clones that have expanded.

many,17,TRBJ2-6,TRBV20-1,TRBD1,TGCAGTGCGTTACAGGGGACGAAGTTCTCTGGGGCCAACGTCCTGACTTTC,CSALQGTKFSGANVLTF
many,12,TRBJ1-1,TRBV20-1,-,TGCAGTGTCCGGCGTCAGAACACTGAAGCTTTCTTT,CSVRRQNTEAFF
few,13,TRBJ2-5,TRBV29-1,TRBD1,TGCAGCGTGAGGACAGGGGGAAAAGAGACCCAGTACTTC,CSVRTGGKETQYF
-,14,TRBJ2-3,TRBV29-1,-,TGCAGCTTCACAGCGGGCACTAGCACAGATACGCAGTATTTT,CSFTAGTSTDTQYF
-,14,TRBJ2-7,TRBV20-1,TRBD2,TGCAGTGCTAGAACTAGCGGGAACTCCTACGAGCAGTACTTC,CSARTSGNSYEQYF
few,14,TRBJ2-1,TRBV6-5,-,TGTGCCAGCAGTTACGGCAGCGGCTACAATGAGCAGTTCTTC,CASSYGSGYNEQFF
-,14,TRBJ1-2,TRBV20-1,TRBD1,TGCAGTGTCCCGGACAGGCAAAGCAACTATGGCTACACCTTC,CSVPDRQSNYGYTF
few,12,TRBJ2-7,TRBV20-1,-,TGCAGTGCTAGTCCATACTCCTACGAGCAGTACTTC,CSASPYSYEQYF
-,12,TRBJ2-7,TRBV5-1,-,TGCGCCAGCTCGGACAGACACTACGAGCAGTACTTC,CASSDRHYEQYF
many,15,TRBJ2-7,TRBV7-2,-,TGTGCCAGCAGCCCCTTGGCAGGATGGAACTACGAGCAGTACTTC,CASSPLAGWNYEQYF
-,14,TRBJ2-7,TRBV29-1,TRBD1,TGCAGCGTTTCCCCGGGACAGGGGGCTTACGAGCAGTACTTC,CSVSPGQGAYEQYF
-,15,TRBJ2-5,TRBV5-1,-,TGCGCCAGCAGCAACGTTCCGAGGTACCAAGAGACCCAGTACTTC,CASSNVPRYQETQYF
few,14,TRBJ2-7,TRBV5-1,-,TGCGCCAGCAGCCTCAGGACGGGGGCTTACGAGCAGTACTTC,CASSLRTGAYEQYF
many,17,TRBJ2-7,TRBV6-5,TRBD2,TGTGCCAGCACCTCCCAGCGGCGGGAGGGAAGCTCCTACGAGCAGTACTTC,CASTSQRREGSSYEQYF
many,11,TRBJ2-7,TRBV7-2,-,TGTGCCAGCAGCCCCCTCTACGAGCAGTACTTC,CASSPLYEQYF
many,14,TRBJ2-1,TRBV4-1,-,TGCGCCAGCAGCGCAACAACTACCTTAAATGAGCAGTTCTTC,CASSATTTLNEQFF
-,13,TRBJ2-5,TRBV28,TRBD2,TGTGCCAGCAGCGGGAGGATGGAGGAGACCCAGTACTTC,CASSGRMEETQYF
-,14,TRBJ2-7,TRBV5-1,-,TGCGCCAGCTCCCCGGGACATCGCCTCTACGAGCAGTACTTC,CASSPGHRLYEQYF
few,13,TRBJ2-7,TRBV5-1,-,TGCGCCAGCAGCCAACAAGAGACCTACGAGCAGTACTTC,CASSQQETYEQYF
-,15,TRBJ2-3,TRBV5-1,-,TGCGCCAGCAGCCCGGGCCCCAGCGACCTGCCTGCGCAGTATTTT,CASSPGPSDLPAQYF
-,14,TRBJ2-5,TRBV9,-,TGTGCCAGCAGCGTAGAATGGCGGGGAGAGACCCAGTACTTC,CASSVEWRGETQYF
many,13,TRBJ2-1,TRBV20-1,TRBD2,TGCAGTGCCAGGGACTACTGGTACAATGAGCAGTTCTTC,CSARDYWYNEQFF
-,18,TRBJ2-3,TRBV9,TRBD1,TGTGCCAGCAGCGTCCTAAGCACCGGGACAGGGGGAGTCGATACGCAGTATTTT,CASSVLSTGTGGVDTQYF
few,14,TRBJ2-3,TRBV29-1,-,TGCAGCGTCGAATCCGTGGGGCGTGGAGATACGCAGTATTTT,CSVESVGRGDTQYF
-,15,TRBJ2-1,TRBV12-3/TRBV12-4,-,TGTGCCAGCAGTTTTGAGGGGACCGTGAACAATGAGCAGTTCTTC,CASSFEGTVNNEQFF
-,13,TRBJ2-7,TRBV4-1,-,TGCGCCAGCAGCCAAGATTTGGGCTACGAGCAGTACTTC,CASSQDLGYEQYF
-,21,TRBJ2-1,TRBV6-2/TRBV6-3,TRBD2,TGTGCCAGCGACCGTGAAATCTTCGGCCTAGCGGGGGGGAGCTCCTACAATGAGCAGTTCTTC,CASDREIFGLAGGSSYNEQFF
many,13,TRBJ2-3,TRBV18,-,TGTGCCAGCTCGACTAGTCGATCAGATACGCAGTATTTT,CASSTSRSDTQYF
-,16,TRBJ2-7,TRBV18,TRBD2,TGTGCCAGCTCACCACAAAATAGCGGGACCTCCTCCGAGCAGTACTTC,CASSPQNSGTSSEQYF
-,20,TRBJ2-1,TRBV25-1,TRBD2,TGTGCCAGCAGTGAATTTAAAGGAGGTAGCGGGGAAGGCTCCTACAATGAGCAGTTCTTC,CASSEFKGGSGEGSYNEQFF
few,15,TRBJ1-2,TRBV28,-,TGTGCCAGCAGCCCCCTGCCCCTGAGGAGCTATGGCTACACCTTC,CASSPLPLRSYGYTF
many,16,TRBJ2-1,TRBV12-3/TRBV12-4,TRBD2,TGTGCCAGCAGTCCAGGACTAGCGGGGTCCTACAATGAGCAGTTCTTC,CASSPGLAGSYNEQFF
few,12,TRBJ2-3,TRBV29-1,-,TGCAGCGTTTATAGTTACACAGATACGCAGTATTTT,CSVYSYTDTQYF
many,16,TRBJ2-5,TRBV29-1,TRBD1,TGCAGCGTTGAAGGATCGCCAGGGGGCGGGTTGGAGACCCAGTACTTC,CSVEGSPGGGLETQYF
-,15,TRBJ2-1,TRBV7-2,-,TGTGCCAGCAGCTTAGGACCATTCGGGGAGTATGAGCAGTTCTTC,CASSLGPFGEYEQFF
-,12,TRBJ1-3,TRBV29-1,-,TGCAGCGTTGGGGGTGGTGGAAACACCATATATTTT,CSVGGGGNTIYF
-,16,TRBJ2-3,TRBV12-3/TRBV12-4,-,TGTGCCAGCAGTCCCCTACTAGGGGAGTTCACAGATACGCAGTATTTT,CASSPLLGEFTDTQYF
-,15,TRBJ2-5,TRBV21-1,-,TGTGCCAGCAGCAAAGTCGAGGGGGCCCAAGAGACCCAGTACTTC,CASSKVEGAQETQYF
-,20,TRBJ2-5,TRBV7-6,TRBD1,TGTGCCAGCAGCCTATACACCGGGACAGGGCTCCCTTTGTACCAAGAGACCCAGTACTTC,CASSLYTGTGLPLYQETQYF
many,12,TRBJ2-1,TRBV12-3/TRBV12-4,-,TGTGCCAGCAGTTTAAGGGCGGATGAGCAGTTCTTC,CASSLRADEQFF
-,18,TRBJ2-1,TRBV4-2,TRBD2,TGTGCCAGCAGCCACCATTTTGGACTAGCGGGAGCCTACAATGAGCAGTTCTTC,CASSHHFGLAGAYNEQFF
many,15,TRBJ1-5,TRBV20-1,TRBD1,TGCAGTGCCTACGTTTCTGGACAGGGTTTTAGGTCCCAGCATTTT,CSAYVSGQGFRSQHF
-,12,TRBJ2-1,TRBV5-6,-,TGTGCCAGCAGTACTCCAGGGCTCCGGCAGTTCTTC,CASSTPGLRQFF
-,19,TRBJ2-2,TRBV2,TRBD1,TGTGCCAGCTTCGGGACAGGGGCCTTACCTTCTTCGAACACCGGGGAGCTGTTTTTT,CASFGTGALPSSNTGELFF
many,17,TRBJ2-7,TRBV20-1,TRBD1,TGCAGTGCACCCAGGGGAGGACAGGGGCCCCAGTCCTACGAGCAGTACTTC,CSAPRGGQGPQSYEQYF
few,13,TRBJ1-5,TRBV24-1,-,TGTGCCACCAGTGACAGGCCAAATCAGCCCCAGCATTTT,CATSDRPNQPQHF
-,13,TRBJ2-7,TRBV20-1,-,TGCAGTGCCCCCGGGGATCGGACCTACGAGCAGTACTTC,CSAPGDRTYEQYF
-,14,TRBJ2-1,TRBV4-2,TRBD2,TGTGCCAGCAGCTGGGCTAGCGGGAGCAATGAGCAGTTCTTC,CASSWASGSNEQFF
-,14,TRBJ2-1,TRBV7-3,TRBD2,TGTGCCAGCAGCTTATGGGGGGAGGGAAATGAGCAGTTCTTC,CASSLWGEGNEQFF
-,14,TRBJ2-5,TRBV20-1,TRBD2,TGCAGTGCTCTCAAGACTAGCGGGGGGGAGACCCAGTACTTC,CSALKTSGGETQYF
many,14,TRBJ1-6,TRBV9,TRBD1,TGTGCCAGCAGTGTAACAGGGGTTGGTTCACCCCTCCACTTT,CASSVTGVGSPLHF
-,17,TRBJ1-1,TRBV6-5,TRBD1,TGTGCCAGCAGTTACTCCGGACAGGGGCCCTTGAACACTGAAGCTTTCTTT,CASSYSGQGPLNTEAFF
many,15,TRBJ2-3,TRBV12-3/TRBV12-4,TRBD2,TGTGCCAGCAGGGGGGGGAGATCCAATCAGTATACGCAGTATTTT,CASRGGRSNQYTQYF